Below are 21 T cell receptor beta chains sequenced from a single sample in a study of T cells after somatic rescue of genetic block. Clones were sequenced by immunoSEQ multiplex PCR, and TCRdb holds only the in-frame ones, with some missing. The data show around 100,000 clones, with approximately 90% seen just once and around 1.5% held by the top ten. The sequenced sample was peripheral blood mononuclear cells (PBMCs). These receptors were collected from a woman younger than 35.

The genes are TRBV5-1 and TRBJ2-5; D gene ambiguous. Per the germline V gene, CDR1 is SGHRS and CDR2 is YFSETQ. This CDR3 has 15 residues. V was trimmed by 0 bases and J by 4 bases, leaving 13 bases between them. In nucleotides, the CDR3 is TGCGCCAGCAGCTTGGATAGTAGGCTTGTAGAGACCCAGTACTTC. Translating gives CASSLDSRLVETQYF.

V and J are TRBV10-3 and TRBJ1-4, with TRBD1 as a possible D gene (6 bases). V lost 6 bases and J lost 5, with 13 bases in between. Germline-derived CDR1 and CDR2 are ENHRY and SYGVKD. The CDR3 totals 14 residues. The CDR3 coding sequence is TGTGCCATCAGACCGACAGGAGCAAATGAAAAACTGTTTTTT. Protein: CAIRPTGANEKLFF.

The rearrangement links TRBV5-1 to TRBJ1-1; D call uncertain. V lost 4 bases and J 0 bases, leaving 7 bases between the germline ends. Germline values: CDR1 SGHRS, CDR2 YFSETQ. The CDR3 runs 13 residues. CDR3 DNA: TGCGCCAGCAGCCCAAGATTGAACACTGAAGCTTTCTTT. As protein: CASSPRLNTEAFF.

The V and J genes are TRBV5-6 and TRBJ2-1; D unclear. The CDR3 runs to 15 residues. The V end was cut by 4 bases, the J end by 5 bases, with 16 bases between. Germline CDR1 SGHDT, CDR2 YYEEEE. The CDR3 coding sequence is TGTGCCAGCAGCCAGTACTCAGAGCACGACAATGAGCAGTTCTTC. Translating it yields CASSQYSEHDNEQFF.

The rearrangement joins TRBV11-2 to TRBJ2-4; D gene unclear. From germline, CDR1 is SGHAT and CDR2 FQNNGV. The V end lost 0 bases, the J end lost 5 bases, and 5 bases lay between the germline ends. This CDR3 has 13 amino acids. The CDR3 DNA sequence: TGTGCCAGCAGCTTAGACAGCGAAAACATTCAGTACTTC. Protein: CASSLDSENIQYF.

The chain recombines TRBV2 with TRBJ1-3; D is possibly TRBD1 (5 bases). Germline assignment: CDR1 SNHLY and CDR2 FYNNEI. The CDR3 loop spans 15 amino acids. V lost 8 bases and J 0 bases, leaving 14 bases between the germline ends. CDR3 nucleotides: TGTGCCAGCGATTCGGGACTCACCTCTGGAAACACCATATATTTT. This encodes CASDSGLTSGNTIYF.

The rearrangement links TRBV6-6 to TRBJ1-1; D not resolved. CDR3 size: 14 residues. Germline V gene lookup returns CDR1 MNHNY and CDR2 SVGAGI (reference sequence). Trimming took 2 bases from V and 0 from J, leaving 7 bases between them. The CDR3 DNA follows: TGTGCCAGCAGTTACGGCACCCTGAACACTGAAGCTTTCTTT. Its protein is CASSYGTLNTEAFF.

CDR3 amino acids: CASKPGQGVDEQYF. The CDR3 DNA is TGCGCCAGCAAGCCGGGACAGGGTGTGGACGAGCAGTACTTC. The chain combines TRBV10-2 with TRBJ2-7; the match to TRBD1 covers 9 bases. Looked up from germline, CDR1 is WSHSY and CDR2 is SAAADI. This CDR3 is 14 amino acids long. J gave up 5 bases and V 7 bases, and 9 bases lay outside the gene matches.

This chain connects TRBV11-2 to TRBJ1-2; D gene unclear. V lost 5 bases, J lost 7 bases, and 14 bases lay in between. The CDR3 is 13 amino acids. The germline gives CDR1 SGHAT, CDR2 FQNNGV. The DNA for the CDR3 is TGTGCCAGCAGCGCTATGGGTACGGGTGGCTACACCTTC. Amino acids: CASSAMGTGGYTF.

As regards this clone: Distinct nucleotide sequences in the sample also encode this CDR3. This chain connects TRBV2 to TRBJ2-7; D is possibly TRBD1 (5 bases). The CDR3 contains 12 residues. In germline, CDR1 is SNHLY, CDR2 FYNNEI. Trimming stripped 6 bases from V and 4 bases from J, with 10 bases between. The CDR3 loop is CASSTDSYEQYF. As DNA, the CDR3 is TGTGCCAGCAGCACTGACAGTTACGAGCAGTACTTC.

This chain uses TRBV19 with TRBJ2-3; 7 positions agree with TRBD1. The germline V gene encodes CDR1 LNHDA and CDR2 SQIVND (reference sequence). The CDR3 sequence is 12 residues long. The J segment lost 6 bases and the V segment lost 5 bases, leaving 2 bases of the junction unmatched. CDR3 nucleotides: TGTGCCAGTAGTTCACAGGGGGATACGCAGTATTTT. Its protein product is CASSSQGDTQYF.

The rearrangement joins TRBV9 to TRBJ2-7, with D uncertain. Deletions cut 0 bases from V and 5 bases from J, with 9 bases between. Germline V gene sequence: CDR1 SGDLS, CDR2 YYNGEE. The CDR3 is 13 amino acids. The CDR3 DNA reads TGTGCCAGCAGCGTAGATTGGGGTGACGAGCAGTACTTC. It translates to CASSVDWGDEQYF.

The chain joins TRBV2 to TRBJ1-1; 7 positions agree with TRBD1. The CDR3 spans 15 residues. Losses at the gene ends were 3 bases for V and 5 bases for J; bases not matched to a gene: 9. Germline CDR1 SNHLY, CDR2 FYNNEI. Written as DNA, the CDR3 is TGTGCCAGCAGTGATACAGGGGTGGATAGGACTGAAGCTTTCTTT. Its protein product is CASSDTGVDRTEAFF.

V usage is TRBV9 and J usage is TRBJ1-2; D ambiguous. Germline values: CDR1 SGDLS, CDR2 YYNGEE. The CDR3 has 14 residues. Deletions cut 0 bases from V and 5 bases from J, with 11 bases between. The CDR3 protein is CASSVGDPLYGYTF. The CDR3 coding sequence is TGTGCCAGCAGCGTAGGTGACCCGCTTTATGGCTACACCTTC.

The chain recombines TRBV5-1 with TRBJ2-2; 10 nucleotides agree with TRBD2. This CDR3 comprises 15 residues. The germline gives CDR1 SGHRS, CDR2 YFSETQ. J lost 2 bases, V lost 4 bases, and 2 bases had no gene match. CDR3 DNA: TGCGCCAGCAGCCCTAGCGGGGGCAACACCGGGGAGCTGTTTTTT. This translates into CASSPSGGNTGELFF.

The genes are TRBV29-1 and TRBJ2-4; perhaps TRBD2 as D (5 bases). The CDR3 covers 14 residues. The ends were cut back, 6 bases at V and 1 base at J, with 13 bases in the middle. The germline CDR1 and CDR2 sequences are SQVTM and ANQGSEA. CDR3 bases: TGCAGCGTGCAGGCCTCGGGGGCCAAAAACATTCAGTACTTC. Translated: CSVQASGAKNIQYF. Filled out from reference TRBV29-1 and TRBJ2-4, the complete variable domain reads SAVISQKPSRDICQRGTSLTIQCQVDSQVTMMFWYRQQPGQSLTLIATANQGSEATYESGFVIDKFPISRPNLTFSTLTVSNMSPEDSSIYLCSVQASGAKNIQYFGAGTRLSVL.

V gene TRBV25-1 combines with J gene TRBJ1-3, with D maybe TRBD1 (5 bases). Germline values: CDR1 MGHDK, CDR2 SYGVNS. Trimming shortened V by 5 bases and J by 4 bases, and 18 bases separated the two germline ends. The CDR3 runs 16 residues. This chain's CDR3 is CASSTFGTVVGNTIYF. The CDR3 DNA reads as TGTGCCAGCAGTACTTTTGGGACCGTTGTAGGAAACACCATATATTTT.

The count of this clone is one. The chain couples TRBV5-1 to TRBJ2-1; a weak D match, TRBD1 (5 bases). Germline-derived CDR1 and CDR2 are SGHRS and YFSETQ. There are 15 residues in the CDR3. V lost 4 bases and J 6 bases, leaving 17 bases between the germline ends. CDR3 in DNA: TGCGCCAGCAGCCCCCGGGCGGTTGGGGCCAATGAGCAGTTCTTC. Its translation is CASSPRAVGANEQFF.

A single count supports this clone. The chain's CDR3 is CASLTPGTDSGANVLTF. In nucleotides, the CDR3 is TGTGCCAGCCTCACACCCGGGACAGATTCTGGGGCCAACGTCCTGACTTTC. This chain uses TRBV7-8 with TRBJ2-6; 7 bases line up with TRBD1. The CDR3 is 17 residues long. CDR1 is SGHVS, CDR2 FQNEAQ, per germline. The V and J ends lost 8 bases and 1 base, in that order; junction bases with no gene match: 11. The full variable domain, completed using reference TRBV7-8 and TRBJ2-6, is GAGVSQSPRYKVAKRGQDVALRCDPISGHVSLFWYQQALGQGPEFLTYFQNEAQLDKSGLPSDRFFAERPEGSVSTLKIQRTQQEDSAVYLCASLTPGTDSGANVLTFGAGSRLTVL.

The V and J genes are TRBV2 and TRBJ1-2, with 8 bases identical to TRBD1. Unmatched junction bases numbered 4, after V lost 3 bases and J lost 4 bases. Germline V gene sequence: CDR1 SNHLY, CDR2 FYNNEI. The CDR3 extends over 14 amino acids. The CDR3: CASSDGTGPYGYTF. CDR3 bases: TGTGCCAGCAGTGATGGGACAGGCCCCTATGGCTACACCTTC.

DNA of the CDR3: TGTGCCAGTACCAATACAGGGTTAAACACTGAAGCTTTCTTT. Amino acid sequence: CASTNTGLNTEAFF. V gene TRBV19 combines with J gene TRBJ1-1; TRBD1 is a possible D gene (6 bases). V lost 7 bases and J lost 2, with 14 bases in between. This CDR3 has 14 amino acids. CDR1 LNHDA and CDR2 SQIVND come from the germline V gene (reference sequence).